This T cell receptor (beta chain) was identified during a study of cytomegalovirus exposure and HLA in healthy donors. Study information: The Caucasian-associated ancestry cluster held over 80% of around 380 genotyped donors.

The PCR contained 60 Vbeta and 13 Jbeta primers. Method: immunoSEQ multiplex PCR; TCRdb's copy keeps in-frame clones and lacks some. The sample comprises about 140,000 clones, roughly 62% of which are singletons, and about 1.7% rests with the top ten. Trimming at V came to 6 bases and at J to 1 base, leaving 9 bases not matched to a gene. The CDR3 has 16 residues. The germline V gene encodes CDR1 MDHEN and CDR2 SYDVKM. The receptor's source is a male donor in good health and CMV-seronegative. The V gene is TRBV28, the J gene TRBJ1-1; 9 bases line up with TRBD1. The sequencing sample was made of PBMCs. The CDR3 coding sequence is TGTGCCAGCAGCCCCGGGACAGGGACAAGGAACACTGAAGCTTTCTTT. As protein: CASSPGTGTRNTEAFF.